This T cell receptor (beta chain) came from a study of shared clonotypes between healthy human individuals. As defined, naive CD8 cells were CD45RO-negative and positively selected for CCR7, with terminally differentiated effector memory CD45RA+ cells excluded. Only in-frame clones appear in the TCRdb table, and some are missing; sequencing was by immunoSEQ multiplex PCR. The table includes about 2,100,000 clones, 90% to 95% detected once. This clone was observed a handful of times. V was pared by 8 bases and J by 8 bases, with 9 bases between. This CDR3 has 11 residues. Germline V gene lookup returns CDR1 MNHNS and CDR2 SASEGT.

The chain has TRBV6-1 and TRBJ1-4; D is ambiguous. The sequenced sample was naive CD8+ T cells from PBMCs. This receptor was obtained from a man younger than 35 in good health. Some clones in this sample may be carry-over from other donors' samples. The chain's CDR3 is CASQTGEKLFF. In DNA, the CDR3 is TGTGCCAGCCAGACCGGAGAAAAACTGTTTTTT.